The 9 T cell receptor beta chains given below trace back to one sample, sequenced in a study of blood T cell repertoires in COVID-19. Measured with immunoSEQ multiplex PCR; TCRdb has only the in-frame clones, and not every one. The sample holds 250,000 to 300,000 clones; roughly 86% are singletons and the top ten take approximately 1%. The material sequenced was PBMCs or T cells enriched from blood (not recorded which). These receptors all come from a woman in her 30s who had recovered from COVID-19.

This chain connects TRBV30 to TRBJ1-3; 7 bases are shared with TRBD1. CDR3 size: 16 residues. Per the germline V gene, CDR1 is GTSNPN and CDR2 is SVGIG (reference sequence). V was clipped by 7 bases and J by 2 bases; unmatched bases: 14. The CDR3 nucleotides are TGTGCCTCACCGACTAGAAACAGGGGCGCTGGAAACACCATATATTTT. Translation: CASPTRNRGAGNTIYF.

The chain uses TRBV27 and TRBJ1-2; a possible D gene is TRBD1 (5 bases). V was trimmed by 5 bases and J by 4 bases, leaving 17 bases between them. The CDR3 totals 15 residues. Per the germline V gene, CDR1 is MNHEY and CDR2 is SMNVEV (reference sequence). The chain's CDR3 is CASSQVGGLVYGYTF. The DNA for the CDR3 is TGTGCCAGCAGTCAAGTCGGGGGATTGGTCTATGGCTACACCTTC.

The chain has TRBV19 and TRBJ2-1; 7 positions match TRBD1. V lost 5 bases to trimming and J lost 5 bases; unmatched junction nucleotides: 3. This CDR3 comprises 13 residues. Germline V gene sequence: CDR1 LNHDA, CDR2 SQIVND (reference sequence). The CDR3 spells CASSLQGNNEQFF. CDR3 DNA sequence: TGTGCCAGTAGTTTACAGGGGAACAATGAGCAGTTCTTC.

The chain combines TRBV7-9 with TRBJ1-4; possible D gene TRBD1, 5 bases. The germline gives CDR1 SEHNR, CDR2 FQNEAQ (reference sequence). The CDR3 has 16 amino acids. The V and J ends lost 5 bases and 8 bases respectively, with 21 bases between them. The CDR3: CASSPRKDTSYEKLFF. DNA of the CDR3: TGTGCCAGCAGCCCTAGGAAGGACACTTCTTACGAAAAACTGTTTTTT.

The CDR3 DNA sequence: TGTGCCCGAAAAAATCGACAGGGGGGATTAACTGAAGCTTTCTTT. Translated, it gives CARKNRQGGLTEAFF. The V gene is TRBV19, the J gene TRBJ1-1; 9 bases are a match to TRBD1. The CDR3 runs 15 residues. The trim removed 11 bases at V and 5 bases at J, leaving 15 bases unmatched. CDR1 is LNHDA, CDR2 SQIVND, per germline (reference sequence).

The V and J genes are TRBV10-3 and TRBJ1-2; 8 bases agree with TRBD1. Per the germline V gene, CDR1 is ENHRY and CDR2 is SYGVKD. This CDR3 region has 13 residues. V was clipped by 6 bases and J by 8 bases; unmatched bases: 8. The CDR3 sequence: CAISKDRVVGYTF. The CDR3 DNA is TGTGCCATCAGCAAGGACAGGGTAGTCGGCTACACCTTC.

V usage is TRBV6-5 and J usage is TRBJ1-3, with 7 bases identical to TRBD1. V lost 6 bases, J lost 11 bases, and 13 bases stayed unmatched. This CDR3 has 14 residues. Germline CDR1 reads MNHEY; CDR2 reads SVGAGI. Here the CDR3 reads CASSNSRGKGAIYF. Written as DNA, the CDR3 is TGTGCCAGCAGCAATTCCAGGGGGAAAGGCGCCATATATTTT.

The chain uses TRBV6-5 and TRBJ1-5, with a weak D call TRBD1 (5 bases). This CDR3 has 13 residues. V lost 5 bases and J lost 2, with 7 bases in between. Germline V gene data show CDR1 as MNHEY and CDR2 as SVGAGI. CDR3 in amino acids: CASSTGGNQPQHF. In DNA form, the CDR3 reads TGTGCCAGCAGTACAGGTGGCAATCAGCCCCAGCATTTT.

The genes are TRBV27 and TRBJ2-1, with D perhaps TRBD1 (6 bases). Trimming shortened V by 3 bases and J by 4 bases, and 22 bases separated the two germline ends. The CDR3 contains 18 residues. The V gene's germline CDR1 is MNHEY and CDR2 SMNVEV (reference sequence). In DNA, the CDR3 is TGTGCCAGCAGTTTTCTGGGGGCTAGTGGGGACCCATACAATGAGCAGTTCTTC. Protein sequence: CASSFLGASGDPYNEQFF.